Below, 3 T cell receptor beta chains from the same sample are listed, as sequenced in a study of shared clonotypes between healthy human individuals. Sequencing was performed with immunoSEQ multiplex PCR; in TCRdb, only in-frame clones are kept and a portion is missing. This sample has 2 million to 2.5 million clones; over 85% occur once, and the top ten carry about 0.37%. Sequences were obtained from naive CD4+ T cells from PBMCs. Subset given: CD45RA+ positively selected. Receptors were obtained from a man between 18 and 35 years old in good health. Some clones in this sample may be carry-over from other donors' samples.

The chain has TRBV2 and TRBJ1-1, with D tentatively TRBD1 (5 bases). Germline CDR1 is SNHLY and CDR2 is FYNNEI. Trimming took off 5 bases at V and 8 bases at J, with 12 bases between the two ends. This CDR3 has 12 amino acids. The CDR3 coding sequence is TGTGCCAGCAGTCCCTGGGGGTTGGAAGCTTTCTTT. Its protein product is CASSPWGLEAFF. Full variable domain (missing parts from reference TRBV2 and TRBJ1-1): EPEVTQTPSHQVTQMGQEVILRCVPISNHLYFYWYRQILGQKVEFLVSFYNNEISEKSEIFDDQFSVERPDGSNFTLKIRSTKLEDSAMYFCASSPWGLEAFFGQGTRLTVV.

The gene calls are TRBV2 and TRBJ2-7; possible D gene TRBD1, 6 bases. V gave up 9 bases and J gave up 1 base, with 7 bases separating them. The CDR3 has 11 residues. Germline lookup yields CDR1 SNHLY and CDR2 FYNNEI. In nucleotides, the CDR3 is TGTGCCAGTGGACAGTCCTACGAGCAGTACTTC. The encoded protein is CASGQSYEQYF.

The genes are TRBV28 and TRBJ2-7; a possible D gene is TRBD1 (6 bases). The germline V gene encodes CDR1 MDHEN and CDR2 SYDVKM. The length of the CDR3 is 16 residues. Trimming took 3 bases from V and 6 from J, leaving 21 bases between them. In nucleotides, the CDR3 is TGTGCCAGCAGTTTCCGCTCGATGGGGGCGCACAGCGAGCAGTACTTC. Residues: CASSFRSMGAHSEQYF.